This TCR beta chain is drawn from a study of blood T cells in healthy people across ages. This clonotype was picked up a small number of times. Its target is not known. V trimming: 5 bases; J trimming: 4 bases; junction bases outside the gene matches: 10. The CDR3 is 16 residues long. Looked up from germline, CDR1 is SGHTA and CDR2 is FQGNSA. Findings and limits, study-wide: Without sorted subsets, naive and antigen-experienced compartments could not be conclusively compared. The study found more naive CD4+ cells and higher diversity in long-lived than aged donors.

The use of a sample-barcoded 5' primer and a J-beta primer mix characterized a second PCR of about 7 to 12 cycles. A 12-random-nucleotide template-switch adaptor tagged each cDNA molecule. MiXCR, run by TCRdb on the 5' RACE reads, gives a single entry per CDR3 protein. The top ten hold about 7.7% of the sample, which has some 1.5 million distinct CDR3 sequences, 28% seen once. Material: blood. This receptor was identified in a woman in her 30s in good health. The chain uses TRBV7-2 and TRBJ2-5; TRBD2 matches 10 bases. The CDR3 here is CASSPTSGWGPETQYF. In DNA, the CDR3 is TGTGCCAGCAGCCCGACTAGCGGGTGGGGCCCAGAGACCCAGTACTTC.